The 30 T cell receptor beta chains listed next were all sequenced from one sample in a study of neoadjuvant anti-PD-1 for oral cavity cancer. The assay was immunoSEQ multiplex PCR, and TCRdb's table has in-frame clones only and misses some. The sample lists roughly 15,000 clones; 50% to 70% were seen once. The specimen was PBMCs, collected before nivolumab (anti-PD-1) treatment. The receptor set was obtained from a person aged 35 to 85 with oral cavity squamous cell carcinoma.

CDR3 protein: CASSVGQGSGNTIYF. As DNA, the CDR3 is TGTGCCAGCAGCGTAGGACAGGGTTCTGGAAACACCATATATTTT. The gene calls are TRBV9 and TRBJ1-3; 7 nucleotides agree with TRBD1. Germline V lookup: CDR1 SGDLS, CDR2 YYNGEE. CDR3 length: 15 residues. Trimming cost V 0 bases and J 1 base; bases outside gene matches: 1.

As for this clone: Its ends do not fully match the called genes, so a read error is possible. V is TRBV27 and J is TRBJ1-1; 7 bases line up with TRBD1. CDR3 length: 15 residues. Germline lookup yields CDR1 MNHEY and CDR2 SMNVEV (reference sequence). The CDR3 nucleotides are TGTGCCGGCAGTCCCCGGACAGGTCTCAACACTGAAGCTTTCTTT. It encodes CAGSPRTGLNTEAFF.

This sequence joins TRBV19 and TRBJ1-2; 8 bases agree with TRBD1. Germline-derived CDR1 and CDR2 are LNHDA and SQIVND (reference sequence). The V segment lost 5 bases and the J segment 6 bases; nucleotides outside the gene matches: 8. The CDR3 totals 14 residues. The CDR3, as DNA: TGTGCCAGTAGTTCAGGACAGGGCGGGGATGGCTACACCTTC. As protein: CASSSGQGGDGYTF.

The V and J genes are TRBV14 and TRBJ1-1; 7 nucleotides match TRBD1. The germline gives CDR1 SGHDN, CDR2 FVKESK. Unmatched junction bases numbered 3, after V lost 1 base and J lost 1 base. The CDR3 extends over 15 amino acids. CDR3 loop: CASSQAGGSNTEAFF. The CDR3 coding sequence is TGTGCCAGCAGCCAAGCAGGGGGTTCGAACACTGAAGCTTTCTTT. Full variable domain (outside the CDR3, taken from reference TRBV14 and TRBJ1-1): EAGVTQFPSHSVIEKGQTVTLRCDPISGHDNLYWYRRVMGKEIKFLLHFVKESKQDESGMPNNRFLAERTGGTYSTLKVQPAELEDSGVYFCASSQAGGSNTEAFFGQGTRLTVV.

The J gene is TRBJ1-6, the V gene TRBV15, with no clear D. The germline V gene has CDR1 LNHNV and CDR2 YYDKDF (reference sequence). V was shortened by 7 bases and J by 8 bases, with 9 bases between the two germline ends. This CDR3 has 12 amino acids. The CDR3 nucleotides read TGTGCCACCAACCTAGATGATTCACCCCTCCACTTT. Protein: CATNLDDSPLHF.

This clone was seen a few times. This sequence joins TRBV14 and TRBJ1-1; perhaps TRBD1 as D (5 bases). Trimming took off 1 base at V and 5 bases at J, with 11 bases between the two ends. Germline lookup yields CDR1 SGHDN and CDR2 FVKESK. The CDR3 length is 14 residues. The CDR3 DNA follows: TGTGCCAGCAGCCAAGTATACGGGGGGACTGAAGCTTTCTTT. It yields the protein CASSQVYGGTEAFF.

This clone was observed a handful of times. The chain combines TRBV4-1 with TRBJ1-1, with 7 bases lining up with TRBD1. Germline V gene data show CDR1 as MGHRA and CDR2 as YSYEKL. Trimming removed 2 bases from V and 4 bases from J; junction bases left unmatched: 4. This CDR3 has 14 amino acids. The CDR3 DNA reads as TGCGCCAGCAGCCAATCCACAGGGGTCACTGAAGCTTTCTTT. This translates into CASSQSTGVTEAFF.

This chain uses TRBV2 with TRBJ2-1; 8 bases match TRBD2. CDR1 SNHLY and CDR2 FYNNEI come from the germline V gene. Trimming at V came to 4 bases and at J to 2 bases, leaving 4 bases not matched to a gene. The CDR3 length is 15 residues. CDR3: CASSALAGTYNEQFF. DNA for the CDR3: TGTGCCAGCAGTGCTCTAGCGGGCACCTACAATGAGCAGTTCTTC. Full variable domain (remainder filled in from reference TRBV2 and TRBJ2-1): EPEVTQTPSHQVTQMGQEVILRCVPISNHLYFYWYRQILGQKVEFLVSFYNNEISEKSEIFDDQFSVERPDGSNFTLKIRSTKLEDSAMYFCASSALAGTYNEQFFGPGTRLTVL.

The gene calls are TRBV11-2 and TRBJ2-1; 8 bases agree with TRBD2. This CDR3 comprises 16 residues. Germline lookup yields CDR1 SGHAT and CDR2 FQNNGV. J was trimmed by 4 bases and V by 1 base; bases with no gene match: 6. Here the CDR3 DNA reads TGTGCCAGCAGCTTAGTCTTGGCGGGAGGTTACAATGAGCAGTTCTTC. Its translation: CASSLVLAGGYNEQFF.

The chain couples TRBV4-1 to TRBJ2-7; D possibly corresponds to TRBD2 (5 bases). Germline CDR1 MGHRA, CDR2 YSYEKL. CDR3 length equals 15 residues. The V and J ends lost 0 bases and 0 bases respectively, with 9 bases between them. CDR3 amino acids: CASSQDRGLSYEQYF. The CDR3 DNA sequence: TGCGCCAGCAGCCAAGATCGAGGGCTCTCCTACGAGCAGTACTTC.

This clone has just one count. The rearrangement joins TRBV2 to TRBJ2-7; the D gene is possibly TRBD2 (6 bases). Germline V lookup: CDR1 SNHLY, CDR2 FYNNEI. V lost 8 bases, J lost 4 bases, and 18 bases lay in between. The CDR3 sequence is 14 residues long. This chain's CDR3 is CASLFRDSRYEQYF. The CDR3 DNA reads as TGTGCCAGCCTATTTAGGGACTCGCGTTACGAGCAGTACTTC.

V is TRBV6-6 and J is TRBJ2-7; D is uncertain. V lost 0 bases to trimming and J lost 3 bases, with 6 bases between them. CDR1 is MNHNY and CDR2 is SVGAGI in the germline V gene (reference sequence). The CDR3 runs to 13 residues. The CDR3 DNA sequence: TGTGCCAGCAGTTACTCAGGAGTCTACGAGCAGTACTTC. Translation gives CASSYSGVYEQYF.

This clone was observed a handful of times. The V call is TRBV19, the J call TRBJ1-5; 9 bases fit TRBD1. The germline V gene has CDR1 LNHDA and CDR2 SQIVND (reference sequence). The CDR3 runs 17 residues. V shed 4 bases and J 6 bases; nucleotides not matched to a gene: 13. This CDR3 reads CASSTTGGGLLGQPQHF. CDR3 coding DNA: TGTGCCAGTAGTACCACAGGGGGCGGTCTGCTGGGTCAGCCCCAGCATTTT.

The chain uses TRBV29-1 and TRBJ2-4; D ambiguous. The CDR3 extends over 12 amino acids. Per the germline V gene, CDR1 is SQVTM and CDR2 is ANQGSEA. With 7 bases removed from V and 3 bases from J, the gap between germline ends came to 10 bases. The CDR3 protein is CSAATGKNIQYF. The DNA for the CDR3 is TGCAGCGCAGCTACGGGCAAAAACATTCAGTACTTC.

V gene TRBV19 combines with J gene TRBJ2-2; D gene unclear. CDR1 is LNHDA and CDR2 is SQIVND in the germline V gene (reference sequence). This CDR3 is built from 14 residues. V lost 7 bases and J lost 6, with 15 bases in between. CDR3 region: CASTPDEGAGELFF. The CDR3, as DNA: TGTGCCAGTACCCCGGACGAAGGTGCCGGGGAGCTGTTTTTT.

This clone was seen a few times. Written as DNA, the CDR3 is TGTGCCAGCAGGGTCTGGACAGGGTCAGGTGATGGCTACACCTTC. Translated: CASRVWTGSGDGYTF. The rearrangement uses TRBV27 and TRBJ1-2; 8 nucleotides match TRBD1. The CDR3 covers 15 residues. V dropped 6 bases and J dropped 6; count of bases not matched to a gene: 12. Germline CDR1 and CDR2: MNHEY and SMNVEV (reference sequence).

The chain combines TRBV5-4 with TRBJ1-5; 8 positions agree with TRBD1. V shed 1 base, J shed 4 bases, and the junction held 1 base outside the gene matches. Germline V gene sequence: CDR1 SGHNT, CDR2 YYREEE (reference sequence). This CDR3 comprises 14 residues. The CDR3 sequence: CASSLQGANQPQHF. CDR3 in DNA: TGTGCCAGCAGCTTGCAGGGGGCTAATCAGCCCCAGCATTTT.

In this sample, this clone turned up once. The chain joins TRBV6-1 to TRBJ1-1, with D hard to call. Trimming removed 2 bases from V and 5 bases from J, with 9 bases in between. Germline CDR1 reads MNHNS; CDR2 reads SASEGT. There are 13 residues in the CDR3. The CDR3 loop is CASSERGRTEAFF. The CDR3 nucleotides are TGTGCCAGCAGTGAACGGGGAAGGACTGAAGCTTTCTTT.

This clone was counted only a few times. The genes are TRBV6-4 and TRBJ1-1; TRBD1 matches at 9 bases. The trim removed 2 bases at V and 1 base at J, leaving 8 bases unmatched. Per germline, CDR1 MRHNA and CDR2 SNTAGT. The CDR3 runs 17 residues. CDR3 DNA sequence: TGTGCCAGCAGTGACAGGGGACAGGGTAAATCGAACACTGAAGCTTTCTTT. This translates into CASSDRGQGKSNTEAFF.

In its sample, this clone was seen once. This chain joins TRBV27 and TRBJ2-7, with D unclear. The germline V gene has CDR1 MNHEY and CDR2 SMNVEV (reference sequence). The V end lost 2 bases, the J end lost 3 bases, and 23 bases lay between the germline ends. CDR3 length equals 18 residues. The CDR3 bases are TGTGCCAGCAGTTTACACAATCCCCTTGTCCCCGGGTTCTACGAGCAGTACTTC. This encodes CASSLHNPLVPGFYEQYF.

The chain is built from TRBV6-6 and TRBJ2-2; D uncertain. Germline V lookup: CDR1 MNHNY, CDR2 SVGAGI (reference sequence). The CDR3 runs 15 residues. V was cut by 2 bases and J by 6 bases, with 13 bases left in between. In nucleotides, the CDR3 is TGTGCCAGCAGTTACCACTCCGGGCCCGCCGGGGAGCTGTTTTTT. Translating it yields CASSYHSGPAGELFF.

This clone was observed a handful of times. The CDR3 nucleotides are TGTGCCAGTAATGTAGCGGGGAGCACAGATACGCAGTATTTT. Translation gives CASNVAGSTDTQYF. The chain employs TRBV19 and TRBJ2-3, with 8 bases that match TRBD2. This CDR3 spans 14 amino acids. Germline CDR1 and CDR2: LNHDA and SQIVND (reference sequence). V trimming: 7 bases; J trimming: 0 bases; junction bases outside the gene matches: 3.

This clone was seen a single time. This rearrangement joins TRBV4-1 to TRBJ2-2; D might be TRBD1 (5 bases). Germline V gene data show CDR1 as MGHRA and CDR2 as YSYEKL. V was cut by 0 bases and J by 6 bases, with 14 bases left in between. CDR3 size: 16 residues. CDR3: CASSQEGAKIAGELFF. In DNA form, the CDR3 reads TGCGCCAGCAGCCAAGAAGGGGCGAAGATAGCCGGGGAGCTGTTTTTT.

The chain couples TRBV6-1 to TRBJ2-1; 7 bases line up with TRBD1. Unmatched junction bases numbered 6, after V lost 4 bases and J lost 9 bases. Germline assignment: CDR1 MNHNS and CDR2 SASEGT. CDR3 length: 13 amino acids. The CDR3 loop is CASSVQGVGEQFF. As DNA, the CDR3 is TGTGCCAGCAGTGTTCAGGGGGTGGGTGAGCAGTTCTTC.

The chain has TRBV5-6 and TRBJ1-5; D gene unclear. V dropped 5 bases and J dropped 6 bases, with 18 bases sitting between them. The CDR3 length is 15 residues. CDR1 and CDR2 (germline): SGHDT, YYEEEE. The CDR3 DNA reads TGTGCCAGCAGTATGGGTATCTCGTCGGGTCAGCCCCAGCATTTT. Translating gives CASSMGISSGQPQHF.

The rearrangement joins TRBV12-5 to TRBJ2-3; D gene unclear. V lost 1 base, J lost 0 bases, and 2 bases lay in between. Per germline, CDR1 LGHNT and CDR2 FRNRAP. The CDR3 extends over 13 amino acids. CDR3 nucleotides: TGTGCTAGTGGTTTGGCTAGCACAGATACGCAGTATTTT. Amino acid sequence: CASGLASTDTQYF.

This chain links TRBV29-1 with TRBJ2-1, with D possibly being TRBD2 (5 bases). Germline V gene data show CDR1 as SQVTM and CDR2 as ANQGSEA. V gave up 6 bases and J gave up 0 bases, with 12 bases separating them. The CDR3 extends over 14 amino acids. The CDR3 reads CSVEGSYSYNEQFF. CDR3 sequence (DNA): TGCAGCGTCGAGGGATCCTACTCCTACAATGAGCAGTTCTTC.

V gene TRBV19 combines with J gene TRBJ2-2; 7 positions match TRBD1. Trimming at V came to 6 bases and at J to 0 bases, leaving 7 bases not matched to a gene. The CDR3 is 16 amino acids. CDR1 is LNHDA and CDR2 is SQIVND in the germline V gene (reference sequence). CDR3 in DNA: TGTGCCAGTAGGATGGGACAGTTCGCGAACACCGGGGAGCTGTTTTTT. It specifies CASRMGQFANTGELFF. Full variable domain (missing parts from reference TRBV19 and TRBJ2-2): DGGITQSPKYLFRKEGQNVTLSCEQNLNHDAMYWYRQDPGQGLRLIYYSQIVNDFQKGDIAEGYSVSREKKESFPLTVTSAQKNPTAFYLCASRMGQFANTGELFFGEGSRLTVL.

V usage is TRBV11-3 and J usage is TRBJ2-5; 8 positions agree with TRBD1. J was trimmed by 0 bases and V by 4 bases; bases with no gene match: 4. CDR3 length equals 15 residues. The germline gives CDR1 SGHNT, CDR2 YENEEA. The CDR3 loop reads CASSSGTGHQETQYF. CDR3 nucleotide sequence: TGTGCCAGCAGCTCCGGGACAGGCCACCAAGAGACCCAGTACTTC.

This clone turned up a few times. The chain is built from TRBV6-5 and TRBJ1-5; the D is unclear. The CDR3 is 15 residues long. CDR1 and CDR2 (germline): MNHEY, SVGAGI. Trimming cost V 6 bases and J 0 bases, with 12 bases left between them. The CDR3 DNA reads as TGTGCCAGCAGCCTAACGGGAACTAGCAATCAGCCCCAGCATTTT. Protein product: CASSLTGTSNQPQHF.